This T cell receptor beta chain was documented in a study of T cells in Graves' hyperthyroidism and ophthalmopathy (dated 2019 in TCRdb). For the wider study: To identify distinguishing TCR V-J signatures, a discovery cohort of 95 to 100 patients was used, comprising roughly 45 with Graves' ophthalmopathy and some 60 with stable Graves' hyperthyroidism. Whether ophthalmopathy could be predicted prospectively was tested in an independent validation cohort made up of some 20 hyperthyroidism patients plus 17 patients who later progressed to ophthalmopathy. In roughly six Graves' hyperthyroidism patients, the study also compared T-cell repertoires from thyroid tissue with T-cell repertoires from blood. TCR Vbeta CDR3 sequencing of some 140 peripheral blood samples (43 ophthalmopathy, 75 to 80 hyperthyroidism and approximately 17 progressor patients) is reported in the paper. The 90 to 100 discovery patients were randomly divided into training and test sets at a 7:3 ratio. Following sampling, methimazole starting at 30 mg daily was given to hyperthyroidism patients, and high-dose intravenous methylprednisolone was given to ophthalmopathy patients. Overall study outcomes, separate from this receptor: A model built on a 13 V-J signature distinguished ophthalmopathy from stable hyperthyroidism, reaching approximately 89% sensitivity and around 81% specificity in cross-validation and 80%/75% in testing. In validation, the model predicted progression to ophthalmopathy with just under 71% sensitivity and about 73% specificity, a median of 6.5 months before onset. No statistical method was used to set the sample size in advance, and investigators knew the group allocation. Most expanded thyroid clonotypes (frequency above 0.001) were also found in blood, which suggests that blood repertoires may mirror thyroid immune responses.

This clonotype came up many times. Its recognized antigen is unknown. Base qualities are not provided; no much larger clone lies one nucleotide away. The TCR beta CDR3 regions were amplified from the RNA transcripts. A first-round RT-PCR of the TCR CDR3 used the HTBI primer set with the Qiagen OneStep RT-PCR kit. Libraries were constructed in a second round of multiplex PCR, after which size selection and purification were carried out. Sequencing of the libraries was done on an Illumina HiSeq2000 using paired-end 100 bp reads. Under the source paper's analysis protocol: Raw data were processed with SOAPnuke, discarding reads with adapters, uncalled bases, mean Phred below 15, or no exact constant-primer or identifier match. High-quality paired reads were merged with COPE v1.2.5, and unique nucleotide sequences were defined as clonotypes. MiTCR v1.1 was used to align the clonotypes against IMGT TRBV, TRBD and TRBJ reference segments. The analysis included only V-J combinations with a frequency above 0.0001, which together covered approximately 99% of the repertoires. The TCS score was defined as F50 (clonal expansion) divided by E x V (chaos), with BLOSUM62-based TCRdist calculated between CDR3 peptides within each V-J. Welch's t-statistics and random forest reduced roughly 530 V-J features to 10 to 15, which were used in a naive Bayes classifier (R e1071). The similarity between thyroid and blood repertoires was quantified using the Morisita-Horn index. TCRdb reanalyzed the raw reads on its own, using fastp at Q25 for trimming and MiXCR for clone calling, and kept in-frame beta chains. Rows are unified per CDR3 protein, each entry keeping the most common DNA and genes. The V and J calls come from TCRdb's annotation, not from the publication. This sample has 550,000 to 700,000 distinct CDR3 sequences in its table, and about 43% of those were observed once. Under 20% of the sample lies in the top ten.

The study excluded patients with uncontrolled infections, other autoimmune diseases, pregnancy or lactation. Diagnoses relied on clinical symptoms, serum thyroxine and TRAb, thyroid ultrasound and orbital computed tomography. Total RNA was extracted using Trizol reagent, and RNA quality was assessed on an Agilent 2100 Bioanalyzer. From its cysteine to its phenylalanine, the CDR3 spans 13 amino acids. Only the CDR3 region is kept as DNA, spanning 39 bases read in frame from base 1. Clipping removes 4 bases from V and 5 bases from J, with 1 as the unmatched junction base count. Looking up the germline V gene yields CDR1 MNHNS and CDR2 SASEGT.

Specimen: peripheral blood or thyroid tissue (not recorded which). The clonotype comes from an adult woman with Graves' disease, either hyperthyroidism or ophthalmopathy (not recorded which). The rearrangement joined TRBV6-1 to TRBJ1-5, and TRBD1 matches 8 of the central bases. This receptor carries the CDR3 CASSGQGHQPQHF. The nucleotides are TGTGCCAGCAGTGGACAGGGGCATCAGCCCCAGCATTTT.